Presented here are 20 T cell receptor beta chains from one specimen sequenced in a study of T cell responses to AZD1222 COVID-19 vaccine. Assay: immunoSEQ multiplex PCR; the TCRdb copy retains only in-frame clones and omits some. Of roughly 150,000 clones in the sample, about nine tenths are singletons; the top ten hold over 8%. Source: peripheral blood, taken 28 days after the second AZD1222 dose. The receptors shown here come from an adult who received the AZD1222 COVID-19 vaccine.

The chain carries TRBV19 and TRBJ1-3; D gene unclear. Between the trimmed V and J ends, which lost 5 bases and 0 bases, there was a span of 17 bases. The CDR3 consists of 17 residues. The V gene's germline CDR1 is LNHDA and CDR2 SQIVND (reference sequence). The CDR3 sequence is CASSAVRTGSSGNTIYF. The CDR3, as DNA: TGTGCCAGTAGTGCAGTTCGGACGGGGAGCTCTGGAAACACCATATATTTT.

The rearrangement links TRBV19 to TRBJ2-7; tentatively, D is TRBD1 or TRBD2 (5 bases each). V dropped 3 bases and J dropped 3 bases, with 12 bases sitting between them. CDR1 is LNHDA, CDR2 SQIVND, per germline (reference sequence). The CDR3 loop spans 14 amino acids. CDR3 DNA sequence: TGTGCCAGTAGTATTTTTGGGGACGGCTACGAGCAGTACTTC. Translation gives CASSIFGDGYEQYF.

This clone was detected a few times. The gene calls are TRBV5-6 and TRBJ1-2; tentative D call: TRBD1 (5 bases). The CDR3 contains 16 residues. The germline CDR1 and CDR2 sequences are SGHDT and YYEEEE. Deletions cut 4 bases from V and 2 bases from J, with 18 bases between. The CDR3 region has the DNA TGTGCCAGCAGCCGCATTCAGGTCGGGGCCAACTATGGCTACACCTTC. Translation gives CASSRIQVGANYGYTF. Variable domain in full (rest from reference TRBV5-6 and TRBJ1-2): DAGVTQSPTHLIKTRGQQVTLRCSPKSGHDTVSWYQQALGQGPQFIFQYYEEEERQRGNFPDRFSGHQFPNYSSELNVNALLLGDSALYLCASSRIQVGANYGYTFGSGTRLTVV.

The V gene is TRBV30, the J gene TRBJ1-4; D is undetermined. From germline, CDR1 is GTSNPN and CDR2 SVGIG (reference sequence). Trimming pared 2 bases from V and 2 bases from J, leaving 12 bases between. This CDR3 is built from 15 residues. CDR3 bases: TGTGCCTGGAGTCTGGGCACAGCCACTAATGAAAAACTGTTTTTT. Protein sequence: CAWSLGTATNEKLFF.

The chain recombines TRBV10-3 with TRBJ2-1; 10 bases fit TRBD1. Germline V gene lookup returns CDR1 ENHRY and CDR2 SYGVKD. The CDR3 length is 14 residues. V dropped 10 bases and J dropped 8; count of bases not matched to a gene: 11. The CDR3 nucleotides are TGTGCCACATACCCGGGACAGGGGCAGGATGAGCAGTTCTTC. Translating gives CATYPGQGQDEQFF.

V is TRBV7-3 and J is TRBJ1-1; no firm D call. Germline-derived CDR1 and CDR2 are SGHTA and FQGTGA. The V gene lost 0 bases and the J gene lost 1 base, with 12 bases spanning the gap. The CDR3 runs 16 residues. The CDR3 DNA is TGTGCCAGCAGCTTAACGAGCTTTGGGAGGAACACTGAAGCTTTCTTT. Translating gives CASSLTSFGRNTEAFF.

The chain uses TRBV19 and TRBJ2-1; the match to TRBD1 covers 10 bases. CDR1 is LNHDA, CDR2 SQIVND, per germline (reference sequence). V lost 6 bases to trimming and J lost 8 bases; unmatched junction nucleotides: 7. The CDR3 is made up of 14 amino acids. CDR3 sequence (DNA): TGTGCCAGTAGCGACAGGGGGCTAGGGGATGAGCAGTTCTTC. Residues: CASSDRGLGDEQFF.

V usage is TRBV6-1 and J usage is TRBJ1-1; D might be TRBD1 (6 bases). Trimming removed 3 bases at V and 11 bases at J, with 25 bases between. This CDR3 region has 16 residues. Germline V gene data show CDR1 as MNHNS and CDR2 as SASEGT. The CDR3: CASSDEGGGNLGRAFF. DNA for the CDR3: TGTGCCAGCAGTGATGAGGGGGGAGGAAATTTGGGAAGGGCTTTCTTT.

This clone was detected many times. The chain combines TRBV5-1 with TRBJ1-2, with D uncertain. Trimming stripped 5 bases from V and 6 bases from J, with 5 bases between. Germline V CDR1 and CDR2: SGHRS, YFSETQ. The CDR3 length is 10 residues. The CDR3 spells CASRGDGYTF. CDR3 in DNA: TGCGCCAGCAGGGGTGATGGCTACACCTTC.

The genes are TRBV5-6 and TRBJ2-5, with a weak D call TRBD2 (5 bases). Between the trimmed V and J ends, which lost 3 bases and 6 bases, there was a span of 15 bases. This CDR3 has 14 residues. Germline V CDR1 and CDR2: SGHDT, YYEEEE. The CDR3 is CASSYGQDFKTQYF. CDR3 nucleotide sequence: TGTGCCAGCAGCTATGGCCAGGACTTCAAGACCCAGTACTTC.

The rearrangement links TRBV28 to TRBJ2-1, with 15 bases aligning to TRBD2. This CDR3 comprises 15 residues. J lost 9 bases, V lost 8 bases, and 8 bases had no gene match. Per germline, CDR1 MDHEN and CDR2 SYDVKM. The CDR3 DNA reads TGTGCCAGCGGGGGGACGGGACTAGCGGGAGGTGAGCAGTTCTTC. Translated, it gives CASGGTGLAGGEQFF.

The V call is TRBV13, the J call TRBJ2-7; 10 bases map to TRBD2. V shed 5 bases and J 1 base; nucleotides not matched to a gene: 2. Germline V lookup: CDR1 PRHDT, CDR2 FYEKMQ (reference sequence). This CDR3 has 14 amino acids. The CDR3 DNA follows: TGTGCCAGCAGCCGGACTAGCGGTTCCTACGAGCAGTACTTC. Encoded protein: CASSRTSGSYEQYF.

The V call is TRBV3-1 (or the pseudogene TRBV3-2), the J call TRBJ2-7; 7 bases are shared with TRBD2. V trimming: 4 bases; J trimming: 5 bases; junction bases outside the gene matches: 5. CDR3 length equals 13 residues. The V gene's germline CDR1 is LGHDT and CDR2 YNNKEL (reference sequence). The CDR3 sequence is CASSLRLANEQYF. As DNA, the CDR3 is TGTGCCAGCAGCCTTAGACTAGCTAACGAGCAGTACTTC.

This chain joins TRBV18 and TRBJ2-1; 12 nucleotides agree with TRBD2. Germline values: CDR1 KGHSH, CDR2 LQKENI. Germline trimming cut 3 bases from V and 2 bases from J; bases unmatched to any gene: 5. This CDR3 is 17 amino acids long. Written as DNA, the CDR3 is TGTGCCAGCTCACCTATACTAGCGGGAGGCACCTACAATGAGCAGTTCTTC. This gives the protein CASSPILAGGTYNEQFF.

The chain couples TRBV6-2 or TRBV6-3 to TRBJ2-1; D is unresolved. CDR3 length: 13 amino acids. The germline gives CDR1 MNHEY, CDR2 SVGEGT. V lost 2 bases and J lost 8, with 10 bases in between. CDR3 DNA sequence: TGTGCCAGCAGTTACAAGGTAGCCTATGAGCAGTTCTTC. Its protein product is CASSYKVAYEQFF.

J is TRBJ2-1 and V is TRBV18; tentative D call: TRBD1 (6 bases). The V gene's germline CDR1 is KGHSH and CDR2 LQKENI. The CDR3 is 12 amino acids. Trimming left V 5 bases short and J 8 bases short, with 10 bases between. The CDR3 region is CASSTQGDEQFF. CDR3 bases: TGTGCCAGCTCAACACAGGGTGATGAGCAGTTCTTC.

The chain joins TRBV5-4 to TRBJ1-2; D gene uncertain. The CDR3 extends over 15 amino acids. V lost 2 bases, J lost 1 base, and 12 bases lay in between. CDR1 is SGHNT, CDR2 YYREEE, per germline (reference sequence). The CDR3 DNA is TGTGCCAGCAGCTTCGGAGGCAGCATTAACTATGGCTACACCTTC. It codes for CASSFGGSINYGYTF.

This chain links TRBV7-9 with TRBJ1-3; D gene uncertain. The germline V and J ends were trimmed by 5 bases and 0 bases, with 14 bases remaining between them. This CDR3 is 16 amino acids long. In germline, CDR1 is SEHNR, CDR2 FQNEAQ (reference sequence). As DNA, the CDR3 is TGTGCCAGCAGCGGTCCGACATGGAGCTCTGGAAACACCATATATTTT. It translates to CASSGPTWSSGNTIYF.

The table lists this clone with a few counts. V and J are TRBV18 and TRBJ2-1, with 10 bases lining up with TRBD1. There are 16 residues in the CDR3. Germline trimming cut 2 bases from V and 6 bases from J; bases unmatched to any gene: 7. Germline V lookup: CDR1 KGHSH, CDR2 LQKENI. In DNA, the CDR3 is TGTGCCAGCTCACCATACTCCGGGACAGGGGCCAATGAGCAGTTCTTC. Amino acid sequence: CASSPYSGTGANEQFF. The variable domain in full, completed from reference TRBV18 and TRBJ2-1, reads NAGVMQNPRHLVRRRGQEARLRCSPMKGHSHVYWYRQLPEEGLKFMVYLQKENIIDESGMPKERFSAEFPKEGPSILRIQQVVRGDSAAYFCASSPYSGTGANEQFFGPGTRLTVL.

This chain links TRBV5-1 with TRBJ1-1; no clear D. The CDR3 covers 16 residues. The germline V gene has CDR1 SGHRS and CDR2 YFSETQ. Trimming took 0 bases from V and 5 from J, leaving 17 bases between them. CDR3 DNA: TGCGCCAGCAGCTTGGCTCCAGGTTTACGGAATACTGAAGCTTTCTTT. Translation: CASSLAPGLRNTEAFF.